The sequence of this T cell receptor beta chain was determined in a study of cytomegalovirus exposure and HLA in healthy donors. The primer mix had 60 Vbeta and 13 Jbeta primers. Sequencing used immunoSEQ multiplex PCR; TCRdb keeps in-frame clones, though not all of them. The profile covers about 170,000 clones, with around 78% appearing a single time and less than 0.9% taken by the ten largest. The source of this sequence is a female donor in good health and CMV-seronegative. Input material: PBMCs.

DNA of the CDR3: TGTGCCAGCAGTTCGCCGGGACAGGGGTTACAGTTCTTC. Translated: CASSSPGQGLQFF. V is TRBV6-5 and J is TRBJ2-1; TRBD1 agrees at 10 bases. Unmatched junction bases numbered 7, after V lost 4 bases and J lost 13 bases. The length of the CDR3 is 13 residues. Germline assignment: CDR1 MNHEY and CDR2 SVGAGI.